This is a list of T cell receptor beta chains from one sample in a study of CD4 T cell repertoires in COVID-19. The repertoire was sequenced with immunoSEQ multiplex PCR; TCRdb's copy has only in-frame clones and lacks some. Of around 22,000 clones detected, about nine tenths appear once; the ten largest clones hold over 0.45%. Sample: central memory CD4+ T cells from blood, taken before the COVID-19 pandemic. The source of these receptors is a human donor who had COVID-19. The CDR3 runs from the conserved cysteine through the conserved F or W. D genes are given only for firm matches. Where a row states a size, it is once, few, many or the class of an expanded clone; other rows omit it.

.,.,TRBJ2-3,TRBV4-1,TGCGCCAGCAGCCTGCGTACGGAGGATACGCAGTATTTT,CASSLRTEDTQYF
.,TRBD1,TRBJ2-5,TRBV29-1,TGCAGCGTTACAGGACAGGGGATCGGAGAGACCCAGTACTTC,CSVTGQGIGETQYF
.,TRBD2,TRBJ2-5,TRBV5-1,TGCGCCAGCAGCGGCGGGGCTAGCGGGGAACAAGAGACCCAGTACTTC,CASSGGASGEQETQYF
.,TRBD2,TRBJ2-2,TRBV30,TGTGCCTGGAAGAGGCTAGCGGTGACGGGGGAGCTGTTTTTT,CAWKRLAVTGELFF
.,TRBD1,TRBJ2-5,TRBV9,TGTGCCAGCAGCGCAGGACAGGGTCAAGAGACCCAGTACTTC,CASSAGQGQETQYF
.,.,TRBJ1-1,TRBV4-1,TGCGCCAGCAGCCAAATAGGTGGGAGGGGCCCAAACACTGAAGCTTTCTTT,CASSQIGGRGPNTEAFF
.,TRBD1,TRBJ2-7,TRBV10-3,TGTGCCATCAGTGGGGGGACAGGAGCCTACGAGCAGTACTTC,CAISGGTGAYEQYF
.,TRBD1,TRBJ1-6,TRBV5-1,TGCGCCAGCAGCAGAGCCGGGACAGGGTTCGGATCACCCCTCCACTTT,CASSRAGTGFGSPLHF
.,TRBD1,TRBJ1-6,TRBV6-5,TGTGCCAGCAGTTACGGGGACAGGGGGCTTTCACCCCTCCACTTT,CASSYGDRGLSPLHF
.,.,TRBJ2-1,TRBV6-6,TGTGCCAGCACCCCCCAGCCACCCATGGAGAATGAGCAGTTCTTC,CASTPQPPMENEQFF
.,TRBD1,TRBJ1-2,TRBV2,TGTGCCAGCAGGAGCGGGACAGGGGGCTATGGCTACACCTTC,CASRSGTGGYGYTF
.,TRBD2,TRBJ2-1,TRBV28,TGTGCCAGCACTCGAGGCGGGGCTAGCGGGAGTACGGCCTACAATGGGCAGTTCTTC,CASTRGGASGSTAYNGQFF
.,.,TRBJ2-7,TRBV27,TGTGCCAGCAGTTTTACCCAGCGGTCCTACGAGCAGTACTTC,CASSFTQRSYEQYF
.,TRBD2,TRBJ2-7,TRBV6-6,TGTGCGGGGGGGAGAGGGGTAGGGGAGCAGTACTTC,CAGGRGVGEQYF
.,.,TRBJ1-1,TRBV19,TGTGCCAGTAAAAGCCCCGACCGGGAGTTGGAAGCTTTCTTT,CASKSPDRELEAFF
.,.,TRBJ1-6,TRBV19,TGTGCCAGTAGTATAGCTCTCATGGAGGGTGATTCACCCCTCCACTTT,CASSIALMEGDSPLHF
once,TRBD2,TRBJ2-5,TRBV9,TGTGCCAGCAGCGTAGTGGCTAGCGGACCGCAAGAGACCCAGTACTTC,CASSVVASGPQETQYF
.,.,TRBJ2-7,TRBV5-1,TGCGCCAGCAGCTTGGCTTTGGACAGACCTTACGAGCAGTACTTC,CASSLALDRPYEQYF
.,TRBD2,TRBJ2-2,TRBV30,TGTGCCTGGAGTTCTACTAGCGGGAGTCCCGCCGGGGAGCTGTTTTTT,CAWSSTSGSPAGELFF
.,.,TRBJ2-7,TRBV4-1,TGCGCCAGCAGCCGGGCTACCGGGACTCACTACGAGCAGTACTTC,CASSRATGTHYEQYF
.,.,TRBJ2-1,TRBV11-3,TGTGCCAGTGGGTCTAGAAGCAATGAGCAGTTCTTC,CASGSRSNEQFF